This T cell receptor delta chain stems from a study of gamma-delta T cells after stem cell transplantation. There are a few counts of this clone. A far larger clone is one base from this, pointing to a likely read error. The same CDR3 can be traced to other DNA sequences in this sample. CDR1 GEAIGNYY and CDR2 EKD come from the germline V gene. The CDR3 has 22 residues. TCRdb reanalysed the RT-PCR reads via CATT. Altogether approximately 5,700 delta-chain clones are present, more than 1.5% being singletons, with the ten largest covering roughly 21%. The chain employs TRDV2 and TRDJ1; 8 positions agree with TRDD3. The TCR sequence derives from a human donor. It is not recorded whose cells these are; they may come from a transplant donor. The sequencing input was gamma-delta T cells. In DNA form, the CDR3 reads TGTGCCTGTGACACCATAAAATCCTACGGAAATACTGGGGGTCCGTACACCGATAAACTCATCTTC. This encodes CACDTIKSYGNTGGPYTDKLIF.